This T cell receptor (beta chain) originates from a study of blood T cells in healthy people across ages. The CDR3 consists of 14 residues. J lost 8 bases, V lost 8 bases, and 7 bases had no gene match. Germline loops: CDR1 MNHEY, CDR2 SVGEGT. Donation came from healthy Caucasian individuals in Russia who were aged 6 to 90. Study outcomes and limitations: Lack of knowledge of donor CMV status possibly confounded expanded clonotype changes. Older age went with lower TCR beta diversity per million T cells, in a roughly linear way.

With respect to this clonotype: Its antigen is undetermined.

Sample-barcoded 5' priming and a J-beta primer mix drove a second PCR of 7 to 11 cycles. Every molecule of cDNA carried a tag from a template-switch adaptor with 12 random nucleotides. One entry per CDR3 protein results from TCRdb running MiXCR on the 5' RACE reads. In the table there are approximately 690,000 distinct CDR3 sequences, around 43% of which are singletons. The source is an older man in good health. Source material: blood. The V call is TRBV6-2 or TRBV6-3, the J call TRBJ2-1, with 12 bases fitting TRBD2. The CDR3: CASRLAGAEYEQFF. CDR3 bases: TGTGCCAGCCGACTAGCGGGAGCCGAATATGAGCAGTTCTTC.